This entry lists 18 T cell receptor beta chains sequenced from one sample in a study of Tregs in tolerant kidney transplant recipients (dated by TCRdb to about 2019). Library generation was performed with the immunoSEQ multiplex PCR assay. This is the immuneACCESS table as TCRdb keeps it, with only in-frame sequences that have V and J called. A part of the clones is gone; compared with another copy, unresolved V genes explain less than half, and the rest is unexplained. The sample table contains around 61,000 clones; only one count was recorded for around 87% of them. The ten largest account for around 4% of the sample. The time point label, read with the paper, signifies: 6 months after combined kidney and bone marrow transplant. The transplants used related donors with nonmyeloablative bone marrow transplantation, and mixed chimerism in the human trials was transient. Sample: CD4+ T cells from blood (PBMCs), taken 6 months after the transplant. Receptors originate from a human patient who received a combined kidney and bone marrow transplant. Some T cells seen after a transplant may have their origin in the graft donor.

This chain links TRBV5-1 with TRBJ2-4, with 7 bases identical to TRBD1. The CDR3 spans 17 residues. The germline CDR1 and CDR2 sequences are SGHRS and YFSETQ. V lost 3 bases to trimming and J lost 4 bases; unmatched junction nucleotides: 13. The CDR3 coding sequence is TGCGCCAGCAGCTCCTACCAATCCGGGACAGCAAAAAACATTCAGTACTTC. Translation gives CASSSYQSGTAKNIQYF.

The V call is TRBV7-3, the J call TRBJ2-6; D is uncertain. CDR1 is SGHTA, CDR2 FQGTGA, per germline. V was trimmed by 0 bases and J by 2 bases, leaving 8 bases between them. This CDR3 is built from 16 residues. The CDR3 reads CASSLTDTAGANVLTF. For the CDR3, the DNA is TGTGCCAGCAGCTTAACCGACACCGCTGGGGCCAACGTCCTGACTTTC.

This chain connects TRBV19 to TRBJ2-5, with 12 bases matching TRBD1. The CDR3 loop spans 18 amino acids. CDR1 LNHDA and CDR2 SQIVND come from the germline V gene (reference sequence). The V and J ends lost 3 bases and 0 bases, in that order; junction bases with no gene match: 8. CDR3 region: CASSMGQGALPNQETQYF. The CDR3 nucleotides are TGTGCCAGTAGTATGGGACAGGGGGCCCTTCCAAACCAAGAGACCCAGTACTTC. The whole variable domain, remainder taken from reference TRBV19 and TRBJ2-5, is DGGITQSPKYLFRKEGQNVTLSCEQNLNHDAMYWYRQDPGQGLRLIYYSQIVNDFQKGDIAEGYSVSREKKESFPLTVTSAQKNPTAFYLCASSMGQGALPNQETQYFGPGTRLLVL.

The CDR3 is CASMRGGGGTEAFF. CDR3 sequence (DNA): TGTGCCAGTATGAGGGGGGGTGGTGGCACTGAAGCTTTCTTT. This sequence joins TRBV19 and TRBJ1-1; possibly TRBD1 for D (6 bases). Germline CDR1 and CDR2: LNHDA and SQIVND (reference sequence). Between the trimmed V and J ends, which lost 7 bases and 4 bases, there was a span of 16 bases. This CDR3 region has 14 residues.

The rearrangement joins TRBV7-9 to TRBJ1-5, with D maybe TRBD1 (6 bases). Trimming stripped 5 bases from V and 9 bases from J, with 8 bases between. This CDR3 contains 11 residues. From germline, CDR1 is SEHNR and CDR2 FQNEAQ (reference sequence). CDR3: CASSLQGPQHF. CDR3 coding DNA: TGTGCCAGCAGCCTACAGGGGCCCCAGCATTTT.

The chain combines TRBV9 with TRBJ2-3, with TRBD2 identical over 13 bases. The CDR3 length is 22 residues. The V segment lost 0 bases and the J segment 3 bases; nucleotides outside the gene matches: 19. Looked up from germline, CDR1 is SGDLS and CDR2 is YYNGEE. This chain's CDR3 is CASSVDGAHGLAGVVDTDTQYF. The CDR3 DNA reads TGTGCCAGCAGCGTAGATGGGGCGCACGGACTAGCGGGAGTGGTTGATACAGATACGCAGTATTTT.

The V and J genes are TRBV5-1 and TRBJ1-4, with D unclear. Trimming removed 2 bases from V and 0 bases from J, with 8 bases in between. In germline, CDR1 is SGHRS, CDR2 YFSETQ. The CDR3 length is 15 residues. The CDR3 DNA sequence: TGCGCCAGCAGCTTCAGGAAACCAACTAATGAAAAACTGTTTTTT. It is translated as CASSFRKPTNEKLFF. The full variable domain, with the rest looked up from reference TRBV5-1 and TRBJ1-4, is KAGVTQTPRYLIKTRGQQVTLSCSPISGHRSVSWYQQTPGQGLQFLFEYFSETQRNKGNFPGRFSGRQFSNSRSEMNVSTLELGDSALYLCASSFRKPTNEKLFFGSGTQLSVL.

The J gene is TRBJ2-3, the V gene TRBV4-3; 9 bases align to TRBD2. The CDR3 sequence is 16 residues long. Per germline, CDR1 LGHNA and CDR2 YSLEER. After removal of 0 bases from V and 5 bases from J, the junction contained 6 bases not matched to a gene. In DNA form, the CDR3 reads TGCGCCAGCAGCCAAGAGGGCGGGGGGGCAGGAGATACGCAGTATTTT. This sequence encodes CASSQEGGGAGDTQYF.

V and J are TRBV6-5 and TRBJ1-1, with D unresolved. The V end was cut by 7 bases, the J end by 4 bases, with 13 bases between. The CDR3 is 13 amino acids. Per the germline V gene, CDR1 is MNHEY and CDR2 is SVGAGI. The CDR3 loop is CASTISTGTEAFF. The CDR3 DNA follows: TGTGCCAGCACCATCTCTACCGGCACTGAAGCTTTCTTT.

The gene calls are TRBV5-4 and TRBJ2-3; tentative D call: TRBD2 (5 bases). CDR3 length: 17 residues. Per germline, CDR1 SGHNT and CDR2 YYREEE (reference sequence). The ends were cut back, 3 bases at V and 2 bases at J, with 19 bases in the middle. The chain's CDR3 is CASSSRGEGTHTDTQYF. The CDR3, as DNA: TGTGCCAGCAGCTCCCGAGGAGAGGGAACACACACAGATACGCAGTATTTT.

V is TRBV10-3 and J is TRBJ2-7, with 11 bases that match TRBD2. The CDR3 consists of 13 residues. V dropped 10 bases and J dropped 6; count of bases not matched to a gene: 8. In germline, CDR1 is ENHRY, CDR2 SYGVKD. This CDR3 reads CATTSGRNGEQYF. In nucleotides, the CDR3 is TGTGCCACAACTAGCGGGAGAAATGGCGAGCAGTACTTC.

The gene calls are TRBV7-3 and TRBJ2-1; possibly TRBD2 for D (6 bases). The CDR3 length is 15 residues. V was shortened by 1 base and J by 9 bases, with 16 bases between the two germline ends. Germline CDR1 SGHTA, CDR2 FQGTGA. The DNA of the CDR3 is TGTGCCAGCAGCTTAATGGCGGGATCGGTTGGTGAGCAGTTCTTC. It specifies CASSLMAGSVGEQFF.

This clone is a singleton in its sample. The sample holds other DNA sequences that translate to the same CDR3. V gene TRBV4-3 combines with J gene TRBJ1-6, with D unresolved. V gave up 0 bases and J gave up 13 bases, with 25 bases separating them. Germline-derived CDR1 and CDR2 are LGHNA and YSLEER. The CDR3 totals 18 residues. The CDR3 sequence is CASSQEFTLAQSGSPLHF. CDR3 DNA: TGCGCCAGCAGCCAAGAATTTACTTTGGCACAGAGCGGCTCCCCCCTCCACTTT.

The V and J genes are TRBV19 and TRBJ2-5; 12 bases agree with TRBD2. With the DNA end fitting TRBJ2-7 better, the J assignment may be wrong. This CDR3 contains 14 residues. The V gene's germline CDR1 is LNHDA and CDR2 SQIVND (reference sequence). The CDR3 nucleotides are TGTGCCAGTAGTATGACTAGCGGGAGACGCGAGCAGTACTTC. Amino acids: CASSMTSGRREQYF.

The chain employs TRBV4-3 and TRBJ1-2; TRBD1 matches 7 bases. Per the germline V gene, CDR1 is LGHNA and CDR2 is YSLEER. J lost 3 bases, V lost 4 bases, and 5 bases had no gene match. This CDR3 contains 14 residues. The CDR3 coding sequence is TGCGCCAGCAGCCTCCGCGGGACAGACTATGGCTACACCTTC. This translates into CASSLRGTDYGYTF.

The chain is built from TRBV9 and TRBJ2-1; TRBD1 aligns across 12 bases. Germline assignment: CDR1 SGDLS and CDR2 YYNGEE. The CDR3 spans 17 residues. Trimming at V came to 0 bases and at J to 3 bases, leaving 4 bases not matched to a gene. The CDR3 spells CASSVAGTGGGYNEQFF. CDR3 bases: TGTGCCAGCAGCGTAGCCGGGACAGGGGGCGGCTACAATGAGCAGTTCTTC.

The rearrangement links TRBV2 to TRBJ1-2, with 7 nucleotides matching TRBD1. CDR1 SNHLY and CDR2 FYNNEI come from the germline V gene. The CDR3 loop spans 13 amino acids. With 6 bases clipped from V and 2 bases from J, the junction kept 3 bases outside the gene matches. CDR3: CASSLGQNYGYTF. The CDR3 DNA reads as TGTGCCAGCAGCCTGGGACAGAACTATGGCTACACCTTC.

This rearrangement joins TRBV11-1 to TRBJ2-2; D is uncertain. The CDR3 consists of 14 residues. CDR1 and CDR2 from the germline V gene are SGHAT and FQDESV (reference sequence). The germline V and J ends were trimmed by 3 bases and 4 bases, with 9 bases remaining between them. This CDR3 is CASSLEPSTGELFF. For the CDR3, the DNA is TGTGCCAGCAGCTTGGAACCTAGCACCGGGGAGCTGTTTTTT.